This TCR beta chain stems from a study of blood T cell repertoires in COVID-19. Sequencing was performed with immunoSEQ multiplex PCR; in TCRdb, only in-frame clones are kept and a portion is missing. The sample contains 140,000 or so clones, 84% of which appear only once. The CDR3 sequence is 13 residues long. Germline V gives CDR1 MNHEY, CDR2 SVGEGT. V lost 6 bases and J lost 6, with 12 bases in between. The sequence came from a woman younger than 30 who had been exposed to COVID-19. The material sequenced was PBMCs or T cells enriched from blood (not recorded which). The chain carries TRBV6-2 or TRBV6-3 and TRBJ2-1, with D possibly matching TRBD2 (6 bases). The CDR3: CASSQWDFNEQFF. The CDR3 nucleotides are TGTGCCAGCAGCCAATGGGACTTCAATGAGCAGTTCTTC.